Here is one T cell receptor beta chain with its context. V lost 7 bases, J lost 2 bases, and 15 bases lay in between. Germline CDR1 SEHNR, CDR2 FQNEAQ (reference sequence). CDR3 length equals 14 residues. The data were obtained in a study of CD8 T cells in Susac syndrome. TCR beta sequences were obtained from blood CD8+ and CD4+ T cells. An input of 0.5 to 1 ug of RNA was subjected to reverse transcription using random hexamers. MiXCR was run by TCRdb on the immunoSEQ multiplex PCR reads, yielding one entry per CDR3 protein. The sample has more than 65,000 distinct CDR3 sequences; around 93% are singletons.

The rearrangement joins TRBV7-9 to TRBJ2-7; D remains unclear. This TCR was recovered from a human donor in good health. The sequenced sample consisted of CD8+ T cells from PBMCs. CDR3 DNA: TGTGCCAGCACCCTTAGCCGTCAGCCCTACGAGCAGTACTTC. This codes for CASTLSRQPYEQYF.